This T cell receptor (beta chain) appears in the sequencing data of a study of T cells after yellow fever vaccination. Across the study: When fractions had low cell numbers, they were prepared with SMART-Seq v4 Ultra Low Input.

This clonotype was counted only a few times. Its antigen is unidentified. Points from the study as a whole: FACS-sorted repertoires could harbor abundant contaminating bulk-population clonotypes. Primary-vaccination clones mostly resurfaced post-booster (approximately 96% CD4, 85% to 90% CD8).

V shed 0 bases and J shed 8 bases, with 4 bases lying between them. Germline CDR1 KGHSH, CDR2 LQKENI. This CDR3 spans 12 amino acids. A single record per CDR3 protein comes from TCRdb applying MiXCR to the 5' RACE reads. The sample holds more than 300,000 distinct CDR3 sequences, about 10% seen once. This receptor was taken from a man between 18 and 35 years old who received the YFV17D yellow fever vaccine. This chain connects TRBV18 to TRBJ1-4; D gene unclear. Sequences were derived from CD4+ T cells sorted from PBMCs, sampled 45 days after the yellow fever booster vaccination. The CDR3: CASSPPKEKLFF. The DNA for the CDR3 is TGTGCCAGCTCACCACCGAAAGAAAAACTGTTTTTT.